These T cell receptor beta chains were read from a single sample in a study of identical twins. TCRdb processed the 5' RACE reads anew with MiXCR; each CDR3 protein has one entry. The table lists 1.5 million to 2 million distinct CDR3 sequences, less than 40% of them singletons. The material sequenced was cord blood. Every receptor here comes from a newborn girl in good health. Both conserved end residues are part of each CDR3. The order of the fields is J gene, V gene, clone size, D gene, CDR3 protein, CDR3 DNA. A D gene is named only where the DNA matches it firmly. Part of the rows lack a size; the others show once, few, many or a class for expanded clones.

TRBJ1-1 TRBV5-1 . . CASSRDGERAEAFF TGCGCCAGCAGCCGGGACGGTGAAAGGGCTGAAGCTTTCTTT
TRBJ1-6 TRBV27 once . CASSFDHTFNSPLHF TGTGCCAGCAGTTTCGATCATACTTTTAATTCACCCCTCCACTTT
TRBJ2-7 TRBV7-2 once . CASSLRASRSSYNEQYF TGTGCCAGCAGCTTAAGGGCTAGCAGGAGCTCCTACAATGAGCAGTACTTC
TRBJ2-1 TRBV20-1 . TRBD2 CSARDESSGGYYNEQFF TGCAGTGCTAGAGATGAGTCTAGCGGGGGGTATTACAATGAGCAGTTCTTC
TRBJ1-3 TRBV20-1 . TRBD1 CSALPGQGTGNTIYF TGCAGTGCTCTACCGGGACAGGGAACAGGAAACACCATATATTTT
TRBJ1-4 TRBV29-1 few TRBD1 CSVGDRVEEKLFF TGCAGCGTTGGGGACAGGGTGGAGGAAAAACTGTTTTTT
TRBJ2-1 TRBV7-9 . . CASSSTWGGGEDEQFF TGTGCCAGCAGCTCTACTTGGGGGGGCGGTGAAGATGAGCAGTTCTTC
TRBJ1-1 TRBV7-2 . . CASSFGRVSWDTEAFF TGTGCCAGCAGCTTTGGCAGGGTGAGTTGGGACACTGAAGCTTTCTTT
TRBJ1-5 TRBV4-1 few . CASSQSNVLQGVNAQPQHF TGTGCCAGCAGCCAAAGTAACGTTTTGCAGGGAGTCAATGCTCAGCCCCAGCATTTT
TRBJ2-3 TRBV5-6 . . CASSLEAGARTDTQYF TGTGCCAGCAGCTTGGAGGCGGGGGCCCGCACAGATACGCAGTATTTT
TRBJ2-1 TRBV10-3 once TRBD1 CAISAPGQGSYEQFF TGTGCCATCAGTGCCCCGGGACAGGGTTCCTACGAGCAGTTCTTC
TRBJ2-1 TRBV3-1 . TRBD2 CASGLAAIYNEQFF TGTGCCAGCGGTCTAGCGGCGATCTACAATGAGCAGTTCTTC
TRBJ2-3 TRBV20-1 . TRBD1 CSAMTGRNTQYF TGCAGTGCCATGACAGGGCGAAATACGCAGTATTTT
TRBJ2-2 TRBV9 . . CASSVDTFGELFF TGTGCCAGCAGCGTCGATACGTTCGGGGAGCTGTTTTTT
TRBJ2-3 TRBV6-1 . TRBD2 CASAPQASGTDTQYF TGTGCCAGCGCCCCACAGGCTAGCGGAACAGATACGCAGTATTTT
TRBJ2-7 TRBV15 few TRBD1 CATGLGTDYEQYF TGTGCCACCGGACTTGGGACAGATTACGAGCAGTACTTC
TRBJ2-1 TRBV20-1 few TRBD2 CSAGLAGVIGNEQFF TGCAGTGCTGGGCTAGCGGGAGTAATTGGCAATGAGCAGTTCTTC
TRBJ1-3 TRBV7-9 . . CASSLAEGGPGNTIYF TGTGCCAGCAGCTTAGCGGAAGGGGGACCTGGAAACACCATATATTTT
TRBJ2-7 TRBV20-1 . . CSAVAFSYEQYF TGCAGTGCCGTAGCGTTCTCCTACGAGCAGTACTTC
TRBJ2-3 TRBV7-2 few TRBD2 CASSLAGVAGTDTQYF TGTGCCAGCAGCTTAGCGGGAGTAGCGGGGACAGATACGCAGTATTTT
TRBJ2-7 TRBV2 . TRBD2 CASSDGLGLAGSSYEQYF TGTGCCAGCAGTGATGGCTTGGGACTAGCGGGCAGCTCCTACGAGCAGTACTTC
TRBJ2-7 TRBV10-3 many TRBD1 CAISDRDSVYEQYF TGTGCCATCAGTGACCGGGACAGCGTCTACGAGCAGTACTTC